What follows is one TCR beta chain and its context. J lost 5 bases, V lost 3 bases, and 8 bases had no gene match. The CDR3 is 15 amino acids. The germline CDR1 and CDR2 sequences are MDHEN and SYDVKM. In the PCR, 60 Vbeta and 13 Jbeta primers were used. Profiled with immunoSEQ multiplex PCR; TCRdb holds only in-frame clones, not every one. The sample holds 60,000 to 75,000 clones, approximately 58% seen once. This entry comes from a study of cytomegalovirus exposure and HLA in healthy donors. J is TRBJ1-2 and V is TRBV28, with 8 bases fitting TRBD1. This sequence originates from a woman in her fifties or sixties in good health and CMV-seronegative. Sequencing was done on a sample of PBMCs. This CDR3 reads CASSFYRGARYGYTF. CDR3 sequence (DNA): TGTGCCAGCAGTTTCTACAGGGGGGCAAGGTATGGCTACACCTTC.